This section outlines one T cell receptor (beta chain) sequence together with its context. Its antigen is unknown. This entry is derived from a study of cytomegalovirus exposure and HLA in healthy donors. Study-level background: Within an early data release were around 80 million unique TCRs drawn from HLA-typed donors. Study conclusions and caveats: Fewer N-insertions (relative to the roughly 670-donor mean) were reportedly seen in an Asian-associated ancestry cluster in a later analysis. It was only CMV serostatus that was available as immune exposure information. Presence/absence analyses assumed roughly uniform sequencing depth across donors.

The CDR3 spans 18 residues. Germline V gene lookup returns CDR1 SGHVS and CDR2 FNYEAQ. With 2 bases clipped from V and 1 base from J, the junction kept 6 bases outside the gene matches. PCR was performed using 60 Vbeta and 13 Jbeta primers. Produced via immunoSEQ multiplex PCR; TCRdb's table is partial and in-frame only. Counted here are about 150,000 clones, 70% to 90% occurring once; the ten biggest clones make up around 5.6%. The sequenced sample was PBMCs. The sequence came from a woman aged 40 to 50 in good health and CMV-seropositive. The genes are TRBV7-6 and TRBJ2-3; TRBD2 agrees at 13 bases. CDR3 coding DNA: TGTGCCAGCAGCTTACTTGGACTAGCGGGGGATGGCACAGATACGCAGTATTTT. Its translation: CASSLLGLAGDGTDTQYF. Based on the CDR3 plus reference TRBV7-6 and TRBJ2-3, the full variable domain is GAGVSQSPRYKVTKRGQDVALRCDPISGHVSLYWYRQALGQGPEFLTYFNYEAQQDKSGLPNDRFSAERPEGSISTLTIQRTEQRDSAMYRCASSLLGLAGDGTDTQYFGPGTRLTVL.